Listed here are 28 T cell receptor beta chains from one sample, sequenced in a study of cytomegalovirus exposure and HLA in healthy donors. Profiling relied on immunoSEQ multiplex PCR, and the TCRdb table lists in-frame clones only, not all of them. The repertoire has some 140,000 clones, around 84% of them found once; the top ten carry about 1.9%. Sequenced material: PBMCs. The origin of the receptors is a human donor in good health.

CDR3 in amino acids: CASSSGQLLGTDTQYF. Written as DNA, the CDR3 is TGTGCCAGCAGTTCAGGACAGCTCTTGGGGACAGATACGCAGTATTTT. The V gene is TRBV6-5, the J gene TRBJ2-3; D perhaps matches TRBD1 (6 bases). The CDR3 consists of 16 residues. Per germline, CDR1 MNHEY and CDR2 SVGAGI. The germline V and J ends were trimmed by 4 bases and 3 bases, with 17 bases remaining between them.

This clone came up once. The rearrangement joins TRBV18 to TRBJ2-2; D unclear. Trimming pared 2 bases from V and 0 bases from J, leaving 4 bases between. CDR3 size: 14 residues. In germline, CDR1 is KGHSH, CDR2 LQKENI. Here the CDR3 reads CASSPDTNTGELFF. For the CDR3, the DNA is TGTGCCAGCTCACCAGACACGAACACCGGGGAGCTGTTTTTT.

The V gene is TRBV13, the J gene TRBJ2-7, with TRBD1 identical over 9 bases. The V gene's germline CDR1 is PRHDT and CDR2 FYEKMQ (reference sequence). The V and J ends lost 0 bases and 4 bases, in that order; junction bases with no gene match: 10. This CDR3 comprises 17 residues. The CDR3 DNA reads TGTGCCAGCAGCTTAGGGACCGGGACAGGGTTTCAATACGAGCAGTACTTC. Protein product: CASSLGTGTGFQYEQYF.

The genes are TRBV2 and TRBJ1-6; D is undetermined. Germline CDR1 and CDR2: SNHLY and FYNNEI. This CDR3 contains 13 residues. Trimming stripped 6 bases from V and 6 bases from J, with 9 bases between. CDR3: CASRTRSNSPLHF. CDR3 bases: TGTGCCAGCAGAACCCGGAGTAATTCACCCCTCCACTTT.

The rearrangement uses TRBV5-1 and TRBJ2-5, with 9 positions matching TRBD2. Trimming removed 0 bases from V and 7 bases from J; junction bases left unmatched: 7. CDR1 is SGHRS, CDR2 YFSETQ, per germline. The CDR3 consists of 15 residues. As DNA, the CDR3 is TGCGCCAGCAGCTTGGATAGCGGGAGTTACGGGACCCAGTACTTC. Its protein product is CASSLDSGSYGTQYF.

CDR3 in DNA: TGCGCCAGCAGCCCACCACCTGGGACAGACTATGGCTACACCTTC. Protein sequence: CASSPPPGTDYGYTF. The chain carries TRBV4-1 and TRBJ1-2; 7 bases are shared with TRBD1. Germline CDR1 MGHRA, CDR2 YSYEKL. Trimming at V came to 4 bases and at J to 3 bases, leaving 8 bases not matched to a gene. The CDR3 extends over 15 amino acids.

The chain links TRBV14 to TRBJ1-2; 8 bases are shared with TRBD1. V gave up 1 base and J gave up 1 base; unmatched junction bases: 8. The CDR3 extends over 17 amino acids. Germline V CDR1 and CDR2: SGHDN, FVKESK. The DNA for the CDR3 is TGTGCCAGCAGCCAAGCCTTGACAGGGGCGGGTAACTATGGCTACACCTTC. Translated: CASSQALTGAGNYGYTF. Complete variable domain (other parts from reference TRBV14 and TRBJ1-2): EAGVTQFPSHSVIEKGQTVTLRCDPISGHDNLYWYRRVMGKEIKFLLHFVKESKQDESGMPNNRFLAERTGGTYSTLKVQPAELEDSGVYFCASSQALTGAGNYGYTFGSGTRLTVV.

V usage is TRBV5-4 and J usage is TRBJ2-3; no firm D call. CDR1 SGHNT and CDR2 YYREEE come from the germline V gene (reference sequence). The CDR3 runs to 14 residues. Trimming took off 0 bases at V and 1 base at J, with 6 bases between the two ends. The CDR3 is CASSLGLGTDTQYF. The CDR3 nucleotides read TGTGCCAGCAGCTTGGGGCTAGGCACAGATACGCAGTATTTT.

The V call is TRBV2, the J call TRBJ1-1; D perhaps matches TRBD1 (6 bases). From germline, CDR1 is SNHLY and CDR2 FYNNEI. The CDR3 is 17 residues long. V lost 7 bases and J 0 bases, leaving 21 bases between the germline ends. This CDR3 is CASTEGTSPGLNTEAFF. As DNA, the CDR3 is TGTGCCAGCACCGAAGGGACATCCCCCGGCCTGAACACTGAAGCTTTCTTT.

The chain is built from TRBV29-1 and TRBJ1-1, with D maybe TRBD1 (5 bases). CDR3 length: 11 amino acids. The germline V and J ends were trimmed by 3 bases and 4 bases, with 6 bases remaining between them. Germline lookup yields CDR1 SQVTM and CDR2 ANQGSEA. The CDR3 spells CSVDRGTEAFF. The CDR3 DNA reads TGCAGCGTTGATAGGGGCACTGAAGCTTTCTTT.

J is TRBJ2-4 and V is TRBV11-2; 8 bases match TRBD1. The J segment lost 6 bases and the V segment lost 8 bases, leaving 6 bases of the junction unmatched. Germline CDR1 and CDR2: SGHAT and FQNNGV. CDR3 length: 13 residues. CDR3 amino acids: CASDRGLGNIQYF. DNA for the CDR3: TGTGCCAGCGACAGGGGATTGGGAAACATTCAGTACTTC. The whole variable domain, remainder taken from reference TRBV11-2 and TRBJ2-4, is EAGVAQSPRYKIIEKRQSVAFWCNPISGHATLYWYQQILGQGPKLLIQFQNNGVVDDSQLPKDRFSAERLKGVDSTLKIQPAKLEDSAVYLCASDRGLGNIQYFGAGTRLSVL.

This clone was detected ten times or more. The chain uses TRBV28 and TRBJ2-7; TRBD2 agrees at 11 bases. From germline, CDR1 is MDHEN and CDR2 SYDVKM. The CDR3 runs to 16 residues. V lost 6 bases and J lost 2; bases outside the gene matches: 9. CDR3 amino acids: CASRDLGLAAAYEQYF. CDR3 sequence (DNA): TGTGCCAGCAGGGACCTGGGACTAGCGGCCGCCTACGAGCAGTACTTC.

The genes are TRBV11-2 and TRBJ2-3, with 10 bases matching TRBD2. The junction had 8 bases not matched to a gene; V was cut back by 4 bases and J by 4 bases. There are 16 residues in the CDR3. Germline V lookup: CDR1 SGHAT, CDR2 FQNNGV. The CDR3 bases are TGTGCCAGCAGCTATATTGAGCTAGCGGGGGCAGATACGCAGTATTTT. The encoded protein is CASSYIELAGADTQYF.

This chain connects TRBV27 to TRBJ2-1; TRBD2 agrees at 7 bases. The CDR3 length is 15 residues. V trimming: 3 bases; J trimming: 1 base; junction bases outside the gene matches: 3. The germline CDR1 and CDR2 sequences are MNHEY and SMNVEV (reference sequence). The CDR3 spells CASSFNGRSYNEQFF. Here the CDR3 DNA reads TGTGCCAGCAGTTTCAACGGGAGGTCCTACAATGAGCAGTTCTTC.

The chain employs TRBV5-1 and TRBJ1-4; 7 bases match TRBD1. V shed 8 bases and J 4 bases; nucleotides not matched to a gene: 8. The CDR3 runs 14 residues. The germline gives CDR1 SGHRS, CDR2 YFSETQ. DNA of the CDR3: TGCGCCAGTGGGGCCGGGACAGTTAATGAAAAACTGTTTTTT. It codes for CASGAGTVNEKLFF.

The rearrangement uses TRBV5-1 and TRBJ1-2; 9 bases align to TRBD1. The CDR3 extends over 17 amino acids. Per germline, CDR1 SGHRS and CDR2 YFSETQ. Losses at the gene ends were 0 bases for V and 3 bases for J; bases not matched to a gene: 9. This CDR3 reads CASSLVLRQGGDYGYTF. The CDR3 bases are TGCGCCAGCAGCTTGGTATTAAGACAGGGGGGGGACTATGGCTACACCTTC.

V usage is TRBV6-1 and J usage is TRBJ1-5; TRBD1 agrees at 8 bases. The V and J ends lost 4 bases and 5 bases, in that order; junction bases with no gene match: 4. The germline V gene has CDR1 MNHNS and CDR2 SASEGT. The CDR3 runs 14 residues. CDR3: CASSAGQVYQPQHF. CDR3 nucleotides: TGTGCCAGCAGTGCGGGACAGGTATATCAGCCCCAGCATTTT.

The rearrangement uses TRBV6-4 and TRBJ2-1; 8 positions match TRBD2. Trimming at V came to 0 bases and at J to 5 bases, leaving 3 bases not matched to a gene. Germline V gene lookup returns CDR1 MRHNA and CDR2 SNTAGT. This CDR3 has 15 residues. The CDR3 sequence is CASSDSSGGHNEQFF. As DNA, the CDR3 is TGTGCCAGCAGTGACTCGAGCGGGGGCCACAATGAGCAGTTCTTC.

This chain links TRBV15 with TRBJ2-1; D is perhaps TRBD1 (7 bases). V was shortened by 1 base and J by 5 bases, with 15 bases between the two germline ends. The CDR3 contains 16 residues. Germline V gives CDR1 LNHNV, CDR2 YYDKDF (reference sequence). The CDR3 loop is CATSRARAGGNNEQFF. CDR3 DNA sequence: TGTGCCACCAGCAGAGCTAGGGCAGGGGGGAACAATGAGCAGTTCTTC.

CDR3 DNA: TGTGCCAGCAGCTTAAGAGGGTCCCGCTCTGATGAAGCTTTCTTT. This translates into CASSLRGSRSDEAFF. J is TRBJ1-1 and V is TRBV7-3; D is uncertain. Germline values: CDR1 SGHTA, CDR2 FQGTGA. The CDR3 length is 15 residues. Deletions cut 1 base from V and 7 bases from J, with 16 bases between.

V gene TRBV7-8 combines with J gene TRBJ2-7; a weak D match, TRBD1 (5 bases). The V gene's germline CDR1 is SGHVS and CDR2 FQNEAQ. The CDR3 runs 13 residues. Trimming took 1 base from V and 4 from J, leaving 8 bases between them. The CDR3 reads CASSLGRVYEQYF. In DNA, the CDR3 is TGTGCCAGCAGCTTAGGCAGGGTGTACGAGCAGTACTTC.

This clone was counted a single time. For the CDR3, the DNA is TGTGCCAGTAGTATATATGGGACAGTTAGCAATCAGCCCCAGCATTTT. Amino acid sequence: CASSIYGTVSNQPQHF. This sequence joins TRBV19 and TRBJ1-5; TRBD1 matches at 7 bases. The CDR3 runs to 16 residues. V trimming: 2 bases; J trimming: 0 bases; junction bases outside the gene matches: 4. Germline assignment: CDR1 LNHDA and CDR2 SQIVND (reference sequence).

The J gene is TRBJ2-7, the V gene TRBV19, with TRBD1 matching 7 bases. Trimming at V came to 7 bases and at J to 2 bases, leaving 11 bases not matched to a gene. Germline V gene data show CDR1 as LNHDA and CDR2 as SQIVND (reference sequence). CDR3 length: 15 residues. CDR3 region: CASTSTGAGAYEQYF. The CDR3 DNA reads TGTGCCAGTACTTCAACAGGGGCGGGCGCCTACGAGCAGTACTTC.

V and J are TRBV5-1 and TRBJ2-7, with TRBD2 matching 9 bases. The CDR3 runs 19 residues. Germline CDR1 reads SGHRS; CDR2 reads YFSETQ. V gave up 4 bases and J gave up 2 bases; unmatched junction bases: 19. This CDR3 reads CASSPDSGSGRSFTYEQYF. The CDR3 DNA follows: TGCGCCAGCAGCCCCGACTCGGGGAGCGGGAGGTCCTTCACCTACGAGCAGTACTTC.

In nucleotides, the CDR3 is TGTGCCAGCTCACCTCCCGACAGGGGGAACGTTCAGCCCCAGCATTTT. Protein: CASSPPDRGNVQPQHF. This sequence joins TRBV18 and TRBJ1-5; 9 bases fit TRBD1. With V trimmed by 3 bases and J by 6 bases, 9 bases remained unmatched. The CDR3 has 16 residues. CDR1 is KGHSH and CDR2 is LQKENI in the germline V gene.

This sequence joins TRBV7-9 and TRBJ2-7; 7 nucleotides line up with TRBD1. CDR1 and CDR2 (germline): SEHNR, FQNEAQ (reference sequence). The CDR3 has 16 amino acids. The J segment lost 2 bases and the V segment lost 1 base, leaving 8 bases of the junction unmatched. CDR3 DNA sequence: TGTGCCAGCAGCTTAGTAGGGCCAGGGGGTACCTACGAGCAGTACTTC. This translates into CASSLVGPGGTYEQYF.

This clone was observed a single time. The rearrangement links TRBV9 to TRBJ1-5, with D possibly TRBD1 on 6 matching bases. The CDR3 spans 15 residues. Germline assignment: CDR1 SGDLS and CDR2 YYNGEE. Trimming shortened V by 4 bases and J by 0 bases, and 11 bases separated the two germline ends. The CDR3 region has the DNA TGTGCCAGCAGCCCCCGGGGGGCTAGCAATCAGCCCCAGCATTTT. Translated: CASSPRGASNQPQHF.

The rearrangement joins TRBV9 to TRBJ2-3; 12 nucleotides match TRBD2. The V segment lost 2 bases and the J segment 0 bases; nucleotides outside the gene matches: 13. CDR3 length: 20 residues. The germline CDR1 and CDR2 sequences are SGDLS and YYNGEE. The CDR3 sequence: CASSVRTSGTPTTSTDTQYF. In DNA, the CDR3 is TGTGCCAGCAGCGTGAGGACTAGCGGGACCCCAACCACTAGCACAGATACGCAGTATTTT.